These T cell receptor beta chains were read from a single sample in a study of beta chain features in type 1 diabetes. The protocol was immunoSEQ multiplex PCR, while the TCRdb copy is restricted to in-frame clones and leaves out a portion. The data contain around 600,000 clones, 12% of them singletons. Sequencing was carried out using naive CD4+ T cells from blood. All receptors derive from a man aged 25-45 years with type 1 diabetes. Each CDR3 is given with its conserved first and last residue. The D gene is left open where the match is weak. Size is stated for part of the rows, as once, few or many counts, or as a class when the clone is expanded.

clone_size,cdr3_length,d_call,v_call,j_call,cdr3_nt,cdr3_aa
-,15,TRBD1,TRBV7-6,TRBJ2-7,TGTGCCAGCAGCTTAGCGGAGGGAGGACAGGGCGAGCAGTACTTC,CASSLAEGGQGEQYF
-,12,-,TRBV9,TRBJ2-3,TGTGCCAGCAGCGGGGGGATAGATACGCAGTATTTT,CASSGGIDTQYF
few,14,-,TRBV6-6,TRBJ1-5,TGTGCCAGCAGTCTCTGGGGAGCCGATCAGCCCCAGCATTTT,CASSLWGADQPQHF
-,11,-,TRBV4-2,TRBJ2-7,TGTGCCAGCAGCCCGGGGACCCTGAGATACTTC,CASSPGTLRYF
few,15,TRBD1,TRBV28,TRBJ2-1,TGTGCCAGCAGCCCTCTACAGGGGAAACACAATGAGCAGTTCTTC,CASSPLQGKHNEQFF
few,15,-,TRBV23-1,TRBJ2-3,TGCGCCAGCGCTCGCCGAGGGTCCCGCACAGATACGCAGTATTTT,CASARRGSRTDTQYF
-,12,-,TRBV5-4,TRBJ2-1,TGTGCCAGCAGCTTGGGACATGGTGAGCAGTTCTTC,CASSLGHGEQFF
few,15,-,TRBV28,TRBJ2-1,TGTGCCAGCAGTTTAGGTGCAGCAGGAGACAATGAGCAGTTCTTC,CASSLGAAGDNEQFF
-,14,-,TRBV5-4,TRBJ2-1,TGTGCCAGCAGCTTGGGCGAGAGGGGATCAGAGCAGTTCTTC,CASSLGERGSEQFF
once,15,-,TRBV7-6,TRBJ1-3,TGTGCCAGCAGCCGCGACAGGAGCTCTGGAAACACCATATATTTT,CASSRDRSSGNTIYF
-,15,TRBD1,TRBV28,TRBJ1-4,TGTGCCAGCAGTTCGCATCCTGACAGGGGAGGAAAACTGTTTTTT,CASSSHPDRGGKLFF
few,12,-,TRBV5-1,TRBJ1-2,TGCGCCAGCAGCTTGCGGGGATATGGCTACACCTTC,CASSLRGYGYTF
-,17,-,TRBV14,TRBJ2-1,TGTGCCAGCAGCCAAGTCATTAGGGGTCCCTCCTACAATGAGCAGTTCTTC,CASSQVIRGPSYNEQFF
few,16,TRBD1,TRBV4-3,TRBJ1-6,TGCGCCAGCAGCCGGGGACAGGGGGCCCGGAATTCACCCCTCCACTTT,CASSRGQGARNSPLHF
few,10,-,TRBV20-1,TRBJ2-1,TGCAGTGCCCGACACAATGAGCAGTTCTTC,CSARHNEQFF
-,12,-,TRBV7-3,TRBJ2-1,TGTGCCAGCAGCTCCACTCGAAATGAGCAGTTCTTC,CASSSTRNEQFF
few,13,TRBD1,TRBV19,TRBJ1-2,TGTGCCAGTAGTATTGACAGGGCAAATGGCTACACCTTC,CASSIDRANGYTF
few,13,TRBD1,TRBV13,TRBJ1-2,TGTGCCAGCAGCTCCGGGACAGAAACCCTTGGGACCTTC,CASSSGTETLGTF
-,13,-,TRBV10-3,TRBJ2-6,TGTGCCATCAACCGACCTGGGGCCAACGTCCTGACTTTC,CAINRPGANVLTF
-,16,-,TRBV18,TRBJ2-1,TGTGCCAGCTCACCACCGGGTGGTGGCTCCTACAATGAGCAGTTCTTC,CASSPPGGGSYNEQFF
-,14,TRBD1,TRBV19,TRBJ2-7,TGTGCCATTCTGGAGGGACAGGGCCCCTACGAGCAGTACTTC,CAILEGQGPYEQYF
-,14,-,TRBV19,TRBJ1-2,TGTGCCAGTAGTATCTTCGACAGGAACTATGGCTACACCTTC,CASSIFDRNYGYTF
few,13,-,TRBV4-3,TRBJ1-6,TGCGCCAGCAAACTTCGGTGGAATTCACCCCTCCACTTT,CASKLRWNSPLHF
-,11,-,TRBV11-2,TRBJ1-2,TGTGCCAGCAGCTTAGTGGGGAGCCCAGCCTTC,CASSLVGSPAF
few,14,-,TRBV5-1,TRBJ2-1,TGCGCCAGCAGCTTGGTATCACCGGGGCATGAGCAGTTCTTC,CASSLVSPGHEQFF
few,13,-,TRBV7-9,TRBJ1-2,TGTGCCAGCAGCCTAAATCAGGACTATGGCTACACCTTC,CASSLNQDYGYTF
few,12,TRBD1,TRBV29-1,TRBJ2-7,TGCAGCGGGGGGACAGGGGCCTACGAGCAGTACTTC,CSGGTGAYEQYF
-,15,-,TRBV18,TRBJ2-5,TGTGCCAGCTCACCAACGGGCCAATACCAAGAGACCCAGTACTTC,CASSPTGQYQETQYF
few,15,-,TRBV4-3,TRBJ1-2,TGCGCCAGCAGCCAAGATCCGGAGGGATCCTATGGCTACACCTTC,CASSQDPEGSYGYTF
-,16,TRBD1,TRBV15,TRBJ2-7,TGTGCCACCAGCAGGCAGGGGGACAGACCCGTACACGAGCAGTACTTC,CATSRQGDRPVHEQYF
few,11,-,TRBV10-3,TRBJ2-2,TGTGCCATCAGTGACACCGGGGAGCTGTTTTTT,CAISDTGELFF
-,14,TRBD1,TRBV7-2,TRBJ2-3,TGTGCCAGCATCCAGGGACAGCCCACAGATACGCAGTATTTT,CASIQGQPTDTQYF
-,13,-,TRBV29-1,TRBJ1-5,TGCAGCGTTGGGTGGAATAGCAATCAGCCCCAGCATTTT,CSVGWNSNQPQHF
few,16,-,TRBV5-4,TRBJ2-3,TGTGCCAGCAGCTTCGGGCAGAGCAAGAGGGCCGATACGCAGTATTTT,CASSFGQSKRADTQYF
-,12,-,TRBV7-9,TRBJ2-7,TGTGCCAGCAGCTTTGGATACTACGAGCAGTACTTC,CASSFGYYEQYF
few,13,-,TRBV9,TRBJ2-5,TGTGCCAGCAGCGCCGGGCACCGGGAGACCCAGTACTTC,CASSAGHRETQYF
few,15,TRBD2,TRBV29-1,TRBJ2-2,TGCAGCGCCCTACTAGCGGGGGCCCCTTCCGGGGAGCTGTTTTTT,CSALLAGAPSGELFF
-,15,TRBD1,TRBV19,TRBJ2-2,TGTGCCAGTAGTATCCAGGGGGCGCCCGCCGGGGAGCTGTTTTTT,CASSIQGAPAGELFF
-,16,-,TRBV11-1,TRBJ2-3,TGTGCCAGCAGCCCGGGGGTCCTTGGAGGCACAGATACGCAGTATTTT,CASSPGVLGGTDTQYF
few,14,-,TRBV29-1,TRBJ2-1,TGCAGCGTGGCTCAGGGAGGAACCTACAATGAGCAGTTCTTC,CSVAQGGTYNEQFF
few,14,-,TRBV5-1,TRBJ1-5,TGCGCCAGCAGCTTAAGGGGCGGGAATCAGCCCCAGCATTTT,CASSLRGGNQPQHF
-,14,-,TRBV7-2,TRBJ2-7,TGTGCCAGCAGCTTAACAAGGGGATCCTACGAGCAGTACTTC,CASSLTRGSYEQYF